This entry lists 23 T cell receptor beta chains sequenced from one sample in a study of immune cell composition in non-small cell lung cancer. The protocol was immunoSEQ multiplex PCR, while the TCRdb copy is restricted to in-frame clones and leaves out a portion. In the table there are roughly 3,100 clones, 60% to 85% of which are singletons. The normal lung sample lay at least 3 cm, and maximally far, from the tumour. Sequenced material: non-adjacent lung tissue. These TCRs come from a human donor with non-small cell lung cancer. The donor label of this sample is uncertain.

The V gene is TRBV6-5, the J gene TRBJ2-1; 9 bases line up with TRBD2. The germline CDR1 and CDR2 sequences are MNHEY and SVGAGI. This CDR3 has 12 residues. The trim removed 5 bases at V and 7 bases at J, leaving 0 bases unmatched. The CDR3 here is CASSGLANEQFF. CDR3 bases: TGTGCCAGCAGTGGACTAGCGAATGAGCAGTTCTTC.

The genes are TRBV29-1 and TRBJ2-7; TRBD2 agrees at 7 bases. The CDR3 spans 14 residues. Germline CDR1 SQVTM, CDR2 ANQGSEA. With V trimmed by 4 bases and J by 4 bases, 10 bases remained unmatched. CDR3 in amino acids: CSVAGGGARYEQYF. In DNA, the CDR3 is TGCAGCGTTGCCGGGGGAGGGGCCAGGTACGAGCAGTACTTC.

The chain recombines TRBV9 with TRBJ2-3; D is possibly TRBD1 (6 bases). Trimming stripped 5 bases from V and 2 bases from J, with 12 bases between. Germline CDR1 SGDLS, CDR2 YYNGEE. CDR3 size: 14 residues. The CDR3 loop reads CASSATGVTDTQYF. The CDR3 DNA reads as TGTGCCAGCAGTGCGACAGGAGTCACAGATACGCAGTATTTT.

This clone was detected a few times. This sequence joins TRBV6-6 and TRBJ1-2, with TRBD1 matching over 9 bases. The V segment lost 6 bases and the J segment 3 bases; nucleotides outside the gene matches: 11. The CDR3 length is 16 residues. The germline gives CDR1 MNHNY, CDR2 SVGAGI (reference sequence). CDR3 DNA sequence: TGTGCCAGCAGCAACTCGGGAGACAGGGGGGACTATGGCTACACCTTC. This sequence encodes CASSNSGDRGDYGYTF.

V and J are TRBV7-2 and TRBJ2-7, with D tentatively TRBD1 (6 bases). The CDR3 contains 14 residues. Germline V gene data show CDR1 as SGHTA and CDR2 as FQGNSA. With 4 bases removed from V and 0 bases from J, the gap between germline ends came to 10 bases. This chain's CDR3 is CASSSTTGSYEQYF. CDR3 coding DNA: TGTGCCAGCAGCTCAACGACAGGCTCCTACGAGCAGTACTTC.

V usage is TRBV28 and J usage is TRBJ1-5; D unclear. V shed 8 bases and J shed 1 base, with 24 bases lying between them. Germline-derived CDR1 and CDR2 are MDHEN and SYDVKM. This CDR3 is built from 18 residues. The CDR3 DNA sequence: TGTGCCAGCCCTCCCGGAACGGGGAAGGACTTCAGCAATCAGCCCCAGCATTTT. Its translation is CASPPGTGKDFSNQPQHF. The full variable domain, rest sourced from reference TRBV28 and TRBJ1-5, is DVKVTQSSRYLVKRTGEKVFLECVQDMDHENMFWYRQDPGLGLRLIYFSYDVKMKEKGDIPEGYSVSREKKERFSLILESASTNQTSMYLCASPPGTGKDFSNQPQHFGDGTRLSIL.

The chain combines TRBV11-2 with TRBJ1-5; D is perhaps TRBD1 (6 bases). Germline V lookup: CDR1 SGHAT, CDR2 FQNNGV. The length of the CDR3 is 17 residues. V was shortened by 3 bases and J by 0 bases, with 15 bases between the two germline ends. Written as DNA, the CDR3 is TGTGCCAGCAGCTTTATACAGGGCGTTGATAGCAATCAGCCCCAGCATTTT. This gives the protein CASSFIQGVDSNQPQHF.

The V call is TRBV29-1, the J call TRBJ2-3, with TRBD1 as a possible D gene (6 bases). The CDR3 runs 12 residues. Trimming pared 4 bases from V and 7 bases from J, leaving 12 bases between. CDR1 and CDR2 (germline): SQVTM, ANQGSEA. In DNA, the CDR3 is TGCAGCGTTGTGGGGGCAGGGTATACGCAGTATTTT. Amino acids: CSVVGAGYTQYF.

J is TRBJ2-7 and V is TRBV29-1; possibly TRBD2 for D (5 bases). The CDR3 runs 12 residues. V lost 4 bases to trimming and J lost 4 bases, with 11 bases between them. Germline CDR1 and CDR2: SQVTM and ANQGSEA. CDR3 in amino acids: CSVARGLYEQYF. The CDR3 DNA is TGCAGCGTTGCTCGGGGTCTTTACGAGCAGTACTTC.

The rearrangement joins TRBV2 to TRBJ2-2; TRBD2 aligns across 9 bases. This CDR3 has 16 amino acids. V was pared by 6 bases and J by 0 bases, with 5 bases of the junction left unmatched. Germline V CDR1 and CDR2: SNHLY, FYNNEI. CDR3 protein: CASRLIAGANTGELFF. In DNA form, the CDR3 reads TGTGCCAGCAGGCTCATAGCGGGAGCGAACACCGGGGAGCTGTTTTTT.

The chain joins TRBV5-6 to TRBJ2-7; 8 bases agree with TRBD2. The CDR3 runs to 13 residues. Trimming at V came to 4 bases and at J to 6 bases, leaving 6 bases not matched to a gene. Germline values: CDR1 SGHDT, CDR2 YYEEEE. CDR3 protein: CASSGGLGGEQYF. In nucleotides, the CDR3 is TGTGCCAGCAGCGGGGGACTAGGGGGCGAGCAGTACTTC.

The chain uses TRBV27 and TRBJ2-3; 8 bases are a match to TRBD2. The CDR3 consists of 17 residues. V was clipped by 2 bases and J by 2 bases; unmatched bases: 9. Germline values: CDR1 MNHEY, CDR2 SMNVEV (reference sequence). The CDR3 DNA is TGTGCCAGCAGTTTAATGTCAGTAGCGGGACTCACAGATACGCAGTATTTT. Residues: CASSLMSVAGLTDTQYF.

DNA of the CDR3: TGTGCCAGCAGCTTTTACAGGGGACGGAACACTGAAGCTTTCTTT. It yields the protein CASSFYRGRNTEAFF. This chain joins TRBV5-6 and TRBJ1-1, with 7 bases lining up with TRBD1. This CDR3 comprises 15 residues. Germline V CDR1 and CDR2: SGHDT, YYEEEE. With 2 bases clipped from V and 1 base from J, the junction kept 5 bases outside the gene matches.

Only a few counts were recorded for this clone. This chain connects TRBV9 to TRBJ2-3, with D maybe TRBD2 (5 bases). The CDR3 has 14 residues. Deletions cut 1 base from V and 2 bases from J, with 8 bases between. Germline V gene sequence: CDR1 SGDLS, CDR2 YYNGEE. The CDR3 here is CASSVRGTTDTQYF. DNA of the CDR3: TGTGCCAGCAGCGTACGGGGAACCACAGATACGCAGTATTTT.

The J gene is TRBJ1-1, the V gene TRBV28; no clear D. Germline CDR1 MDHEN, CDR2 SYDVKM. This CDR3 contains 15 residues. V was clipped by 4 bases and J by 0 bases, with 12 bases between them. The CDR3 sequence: CASSSPGGVNTEAFF. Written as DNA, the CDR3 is TGTGCCAGCAGTTCCCCCGGCGGGGTGAACACTGAAGCTTTCTTT.

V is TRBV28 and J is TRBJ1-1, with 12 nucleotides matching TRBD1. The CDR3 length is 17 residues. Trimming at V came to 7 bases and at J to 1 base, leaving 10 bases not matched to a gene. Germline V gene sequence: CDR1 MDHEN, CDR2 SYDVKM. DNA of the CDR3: TGTGCCAGCACCCATGCCTGGGACAGGGGGCGGAACACTGAAGCTTTCTTT. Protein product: CASTHAWDRGRNTEAFF. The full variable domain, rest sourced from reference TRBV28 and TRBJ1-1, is DVKVTQSSRYLVKRTGEKVFLECVQDMDHENMFWYRQDPGLGLRLIYFSYDVKMKEKGDIPEGYSVSREKKERFSLILESASTNQTSMYLCASTHAWDRGRNTEAFFGQGTRLTVV.

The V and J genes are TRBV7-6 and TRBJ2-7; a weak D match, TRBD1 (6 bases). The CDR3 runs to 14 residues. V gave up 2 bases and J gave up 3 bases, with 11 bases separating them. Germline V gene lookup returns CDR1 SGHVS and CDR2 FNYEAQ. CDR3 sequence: CASSLIQGNYEQYF. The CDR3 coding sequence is TGTGCCAGCAGCTTAATTCAGGGGAACTACGAGCAGTACTTC. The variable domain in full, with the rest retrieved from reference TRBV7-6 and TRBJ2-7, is GAGVSQSPRYKVTKRGQDVALRCDPISGHVSLYWYRQALGQGPEFLTYFNYEAQQDKSGLPNDRFSAERPEGSISTLTIQRTEQRDSAMYRCASSLIQGNYEQYFGPGTRLTVT.

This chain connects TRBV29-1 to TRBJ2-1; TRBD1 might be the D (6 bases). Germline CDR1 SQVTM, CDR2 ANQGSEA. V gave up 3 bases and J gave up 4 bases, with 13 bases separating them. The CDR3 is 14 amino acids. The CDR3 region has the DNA TGCAGCGTTGAGTTAATGAGGGGGTACAATGAGCAGTTCTTC. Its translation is CSVELMRGYNEQFF.

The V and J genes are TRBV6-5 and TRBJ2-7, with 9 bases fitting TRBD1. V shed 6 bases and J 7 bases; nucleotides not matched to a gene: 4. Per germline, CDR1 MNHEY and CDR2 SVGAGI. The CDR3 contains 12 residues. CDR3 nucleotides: TGTGCCAGCAGACAGGGGGCGGGAGAGCAGTACTTC. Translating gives CASRQGAGEQYF.

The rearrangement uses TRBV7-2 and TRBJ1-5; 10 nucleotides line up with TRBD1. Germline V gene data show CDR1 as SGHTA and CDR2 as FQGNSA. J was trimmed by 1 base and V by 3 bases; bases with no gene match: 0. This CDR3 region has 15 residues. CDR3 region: CASSLGQGSNQPQHF. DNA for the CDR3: TGTGCCAGCAGCTTGGGACAGGGGAGCAATCAGCCCCAGCATTTT.

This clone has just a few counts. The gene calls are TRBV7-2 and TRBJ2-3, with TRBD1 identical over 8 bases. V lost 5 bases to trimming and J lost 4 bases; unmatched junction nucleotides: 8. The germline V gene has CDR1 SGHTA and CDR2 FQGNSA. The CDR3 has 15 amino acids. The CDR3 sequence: CASSPRQGNADTQYF. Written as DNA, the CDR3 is TGTGCCAGCAGCCCCAGACAGGGGAACGCAGATACGCAGTATTTT.

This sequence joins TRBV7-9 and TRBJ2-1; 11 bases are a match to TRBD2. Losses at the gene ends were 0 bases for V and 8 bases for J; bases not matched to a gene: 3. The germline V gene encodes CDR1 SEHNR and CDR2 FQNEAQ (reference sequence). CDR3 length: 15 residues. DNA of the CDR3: TGTGCCAGCAGCTTAGCGCTAGCGGGAGGATATGAGCAGTTCTTC. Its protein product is CASSLALAGGYEQFF.

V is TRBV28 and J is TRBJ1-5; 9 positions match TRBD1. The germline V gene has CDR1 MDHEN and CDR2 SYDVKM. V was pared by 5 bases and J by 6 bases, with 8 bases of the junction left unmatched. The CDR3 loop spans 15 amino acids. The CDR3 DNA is TGTGCCAGCAGTAAACAGGGGGCGCGCGGTCAGCCCCAGCATTTT. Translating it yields CASSKQGARGQPQHF.